This TCR beta chain was observed in a study of blood T cell repertoires in COVID-19. Study as a whole: Acute-phase and convalescent COVID-19 samples originated in the United States, Italy and Spain. The analysed material was cDNA or gDNA that came from T cells, B-cell-depleted T cells, or PBMCs.

This clone rates as medium-sized. The V end was cut by 7 bases, the J end by 3 bases, with 12 bases between. CDR1 is MRHNA and CDR2 is SNTAGT in the germline V gene. This CDR3 is 13 amino acids long. Under the authors' procedure: The authors estimated nucleated cell counts from reference gene primer amplification. The protocol was immunoSEQ multiplex PCR, while the TCRdb copy is restricted to in-frame clones and leaves out a portion. V and J calls and clone size are copied from that table; D and trimming were computed from the DNA. The sample has about 49,000 clones, more than 85% seen once. V gene TRBV6-4 combines with J gene TRBJ1-2; D is uncertain. This clonotype was obtained from a human donor in a cohort sampled during active COVID-19. Sequencing used peripheral blood. CDR3 loop: CASIQEGDYGYTF. The DNA for the CDR3 is TGTGCCAGCATTCAAGAGGGAGACTATGGCTACACCTTC.